This entry lists 3 T cell receptor beta chains sequenced from one sample in a study of OX40 agonist ivuxolimab in advanced cancers. Some clones are missing from TCRdb's copy, which holds only in-frame ones; the method was immunoSEQ multiplex PCR. The data show over 50,000 clones, about 90% seen once. The sequencing used CD4+ or CD8+ T cells sorted from blood, collected in a trial of the OX40 agonist ivuxolimab. The receptors come from an adult with an advanced solid tumor such as melanoma, head and neck, liver or kidney cancer.

The J gene is TRBJ1-2, the V gene TRBV28, with a weak D call TRBD1 (5 bases). CDR3 length: 19 residues. The V and J ends lost 7 bases and 3 bases respectively, with 30 bases between them. Germline CDR1 and CDR2: MDHEN and SYDVKM. The CDR3 here is CASNSPRDGWALRDYGYTF. For the CDR3, the DNA is TGTGCCAGCAATTCCCCCAGGGACGGATGGGCGCTGCGGGACTATGGCTACACCTTC.

The chain couples TRBV4-3 to TRBJ2-1; D is possibly TRBD2 (6 bases). The CDR3 length is 16 residues. CDR1 LGHNA and CDR2 YSLEER come from the germline V gene. Trimming left V 6 bases short and J 3 bases short, with 18 bases between. Here the CDR3 DNA reads TGCGCCAGCAGTCCTAACCGGGAGAGAAACTACAATGAGCAGTTCTTC. Translated: CASSPNRERNYNEQFF.

The J gene is TRBJ2-3, the V gene TRBV29-1; 13 positions match TRBD2. Looked up from germline, CDR1 is SQVTM and CDR2 is ANQGSEA. The CDR3 runs to 17 residues. V dropped 1 base and J dropped 0; count of bases not matched to a gene: 4. The chain's CDR3 is CSVEGLAGGYSTDTQYF. The CDR3 bases are TGCAGCGTTGAAGGACTAGCGGGGGGCTATAGCACAGATACGCAGTATTTT.